This paragraph covers one T cell receptor beta chain sequence. The antigen is unknown. This sample is part of a study of OX40 agonist ivuxolimab in advanced cancers. Study as a whole: Cohort: roughly 79% men, mean age approximately 60, aged about 23 to 80. Study findings and constraints: By week 6 at 0.1 to 3.0 mg/kg, blood CD4+ and CD8+ T cells had expanded clonally.

Peripheral blood came from all dose cohorts at three timepoints. The ends lost 5 bases at V and 7 bases at J; junction bases unmatched: 9. Germline CDR1 and CDR2: MNHEY and SMNVEV (reference sequence). The CDR3 has 14 residues. Profiling relied on immunoSEQ multiplex PCR, and the TCRdb table lists in-frame clones only, not all of them. The data hold tens of thousands of clones, with 85% to 90% observed a single time. The receptor was derived from an adult with an advanced solid tumor such as melanoma, head and neck, liver or kidney cancer. V and J are TRBV27 and TRBJ1-1; 8 bases are a match to TRBD1. The starting material was CD4+ or CD8+ T cells sorted from blood, obtained in a trial of the OX40 agonist ivuxolimab. CDR3 nucleotide sequence: TGTGCCAGCAGTATCATTCCTGACAGGGGTGAAGCTTTCTTT. As protein: CASSIIPDRGEAFF.